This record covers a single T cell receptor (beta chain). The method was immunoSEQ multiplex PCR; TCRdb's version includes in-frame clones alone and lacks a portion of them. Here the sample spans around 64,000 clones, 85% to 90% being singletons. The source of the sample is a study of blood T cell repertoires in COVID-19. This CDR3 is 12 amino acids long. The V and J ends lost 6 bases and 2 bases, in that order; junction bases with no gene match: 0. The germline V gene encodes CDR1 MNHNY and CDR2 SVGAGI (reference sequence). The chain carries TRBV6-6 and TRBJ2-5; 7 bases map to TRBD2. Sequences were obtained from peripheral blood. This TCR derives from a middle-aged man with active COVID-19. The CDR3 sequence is CASRREQETQYF. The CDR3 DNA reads TGTGCCAGCAGGCGGGAGCAAGAGACCCAGTACTTC.